What follows are 3 T cell receptor beta chains derived from one specimen sequenced in a study of control samples from healthy donors and cancer patients. Repertoires were generated with immunoSEQ multiplex PCR, while TCRdb's copy carries only in-frame clones and drops some. Among some 120,000 clones, roughly nine tenths were seen once, and the ten largest hold 1.5% to 2%. Material: blood. Receptors were obtained from a man younger than 30 in good health.

The chain recombines TRBV11-2 with TRBJ2-4; weak D call: TRBD2 (6 bases). The germline gives CDR1 SGHAT, CDR2 FQNNGV. The CDR3 is 14 amino acids. Trimming took off 2 bases at V and 1 base at J, with 6 bases between the two ends. In DNA, the CDR3 is TGTGCCAGCAGCTTAAGCGGGGCCAAAAACATTCAGTACTTC. It encodes CASSLSGAKNIQYF.

The chain has TRBV7-2 and TRBJ2-3; tentatively, D is TRBD1 (6 bases). This CDR3 spans 16 amino acids. Trimming shortened V by 3 bases and J by 0 bases, and 13 bases separated the two germline ends. Per germline, CDR1 SGHTA and CDR2 FQGNSA. The chain's CDR3 is CASSLDGQISTDTQYF. For the CDR3, the DNA is TGTGCCAGCAGCTTGGATGGACAGATAAGCACAGATACGCAGTATTTT.

This chain uses TRBV11-1 with TRBJ2-3; no reliable D call. Between the trimmed V and J ends, which lost 5 bases and 0 bases, there was a span of 9 bases. The CDR3 is 14 residues long. CDR1 is SGHAT, CDR2 FQDESV, per germline (reference sequence). DNA for the CDR3: TGTGCCAGCAGCCAAGTGACTAGCACAGATACGCAGTATTTT. This codes for CASSQVTSTDTQYF.